The 13 T cell receptor beta chains presented below share a single source sample, sequenced in a study of read filtering for tumor transcriptome and immune sequencing (dated by TCRdb to 2018 to 2020). Instrument on record: Illumina HiSeq 4000. TCR libraries were constructed from approximately 360 ng RNA using the Immunoverse kit, and molecular barcoded adaptors covering alpha/delta and beta/gamma chains were employed. The raw public data were reprocessed by TCRdb itself: fastp quality trimming at Q25, MiXCR clonotype calling, in-frame beta chains only. Identical CDR3 proteins give one entry, which carries the most common genes and DNA. The table for this sample lists approximately 50,000 distinct CDR3 sequences; around 20% of them were counted only once. About a sixth of the sample goes to the ten largest clones. Material for sequencing was a population of CD138-negative cells sorted from bone marrow. The sample's cell subset or site label, decoded: bone marrow mononuclear cells depleted of CD138+ plasma/myeloma cells by negative magnetic selection. The source of these receptors is a donor older than 35 with multiple myeloma.

On this clonotype itself: One junction end does not reproduce the germline sequence, and a read error may be involved. The rearrangement links TRBV20-1 to TRBJ2-3, with TRBD2 matching 13 bases. Germline-derived CDR1 and CDR2 are DFQATT and SNEGSKA (reference sequence). This CDR3 region has 14 residues. CDR3 residues: CAKTSGGCTDTQYF. The CDR3 DNA follows: TGCGCGAAGACTAGCGGGGGGTGCACAGATACCCAGTATTTT.

This clonotype was counted ten times or more. The chain combines TRBV15 with TRBJ2-7; D unclear. CDR3 length equals 16 residues. V lost 0 bases and J lost 3, with 15 bases in between. Germline V lookup: CDR1 LNHNV, CDR2 YYDKDF (reference sequence). The CDR3 DNA reads as TGTGCCACCAGCAGAGATCGGTTAGGGCAGTTCTACGAGCAGTACTTC. Translating gives CATSRDRLGQFYEQYF.

This clonotype was seen at least ten times. The chain uses TRBV21-1 and TRBJ2-7; the table assigns TRBD1, which was not confirmed against the DNA. TRBV21-1 is listed as a pseudogene. CDR3 length: 17 residues. The CDR3 sequence is CASSKDPLAREYYEQYF. CDR3 DNA: TGTGCCAGCAGCAAAGACCCCCTCGCGCGGGAATATTACGAGCAGTACTTC.

A word on this clonotype: A much larger clone lies one base from this, so it may be a read error. This chain joins TRBV2 and TRBJ2-2; no clear D. Germline V lookup: CDR1 SNHLY, CDR2 FYNNEI. This CDR3 is 15 amino acids long. Trimming pared 3 bases from V and 3 bases from J, leaving 11 bases between. The CDR3 loop is CASSEIDTDTGELFF. For the CDR3, the DNA is TGTGCCAGCAGTGAGATCGATACGGACACCGGGGAGCTGTTTTTT.

With regard to this clonotype: This may be a read error, as it is one base from a much larger clone. This chain links TRBV20-1 with TRBJ1-1; 7 positions match TRBD1. This CDR3 has 12 amino acids. Germline V gives CDR1 DFQATT, CDR2 SNEGSKA (reference sequence). CDR3 coding DNA: TGCAGTGCCCAGGGACAGAACACTGAAGCTTCCTTT. The encoded protein is CSAQGQNTEASF.

At least ten counts were recorded for this clonotype. V and J are TRBV19 and TRBJ1-1; 9 bases fit TRBD1. V was pared by 6 bases and J by 5 bases, with 10 bases of the junction left unmatched. This CDR3 has 15 residues. Germline loops: CDR1 LNHDA, CDR2 SQIVND (reference sequence). CDR3 loop: CASRRIQGARTEAFF. The CDR3 region has the DNA TGTGCCAGTAGACGCATACAGGGGGCCAGGACTGAAGCTTTCTTT. The complete variable domain, with remaining parts taken from reference TRBV19 and TRBJ1-1, reads DGGITQSPKYLFRKEGQNVTLSCEQNLNHDAMYWYRQDPGQGLRLIYYSQIVNDFQKGDIAEGYSVSREKKESFPLTVTSAQKNPTAFYLCASRRIQGARTEAFFGQGTRLTVV.

The chain has TRBV29-1 and TRBJ2-7; D tentatively reads TRBD1 or TRBD2 (6 bases each). Per the germline V gene, CDR1 is SQVTM and CDR2 is ANQGSEA. This CDR3 comprises 14 residues. Trimming removed 2 bases at V and 2 bases at J, with 13 bases between. The CDR3 is CSVELGGSPYEQYF. The CDR3 DNA follows: TGCAGCGTTGAACTGGGGGGCTCGCCCTACGAGCAGTACTTC.

There are many counts of this clonotype. V usage is TRBV10-2 and J usage is TRBJ1-2; the match to TRBD1 covers 7 bases. V lost 3 bases and J lost 4; bases outside the gene matches: 5. The CDR3 length is 14 residues. Germline loops: CDR1 WSHSY, CDR2 SAAADI. CDR3 residues: CASSDWGQSYGYTF. CDR3 coding DNA: TGCGCCAGCAGTGACTGGGGACAGAGCTATGGCTACACCTTC.

This clonotype was seen many times. V and J are TRBV7-3 and TRBJ2-6; D not resolved. V was shortened by 5 bases and J by 4 bases, with 15 bases between the two germline ends. The CDR3 totals 16 residues. The V gene's germline CDR1 is SGHTA and CDR2 FQGTGA. Here the CDR3 reads CASSPNSIPGANVLTF. Here the CDR3 DNA reads TGTGCCAGCAGCCCAAACTCGATCCCCGGGGCCAACGTCCTGACTTTC.

The table lists this clonotype with many counts. J is TRBJ2-7 and V is TRBV20-1; 11 nucleotides align to TRBD2. The CDR3 length is 14 residues. Germline loops: CDR1 DFQATT, CDR2 SNEGSKA (reference sequence). Trimming removed 4 bases from V and 3 bases from J; junction bases left unmatched: 5. The CDR3 bases are TGCAGTGCTAAAACCGGGACTAGCGGCTACGAGCAGTACTTC. This sequence encodes CSAKTGTSGYEQYF.

Many counts were recorded for this clonotype. The chain uses TRBV6-6 and TRBJ2-1; no firm D call. CDR1 and CDR2 (germline): MNHNY, SVGAGI (reference sequence). The CDR3 runs to 15 residues. The V end lost 5 bases, the J end lost 0 bases, and 11 bases lay between the germline ends. The CDR3 nucleotides read TGTGCCAGCAGTAACGCAGGCTTCTCCTACAATGAGCAGTTCTTC. Amino acid sequence: CASSNAGFSYNEQFF.

Remarks on this clonotype: A much bigger clone sits one base away, suggesting this may be a read error. This chain links TRBV21-1 with TRBJ1-1; the table's D call, TRBD1, was not checked against the DNA. TRBV21-1 corresponds to a pseudogene. The CDR3 totals 15 residues. CDR3 in amino acids: CASSKGTGVVAEAFF. The CDR3 DNA sequence: TGTGCCAGCAGCAAAGGGACAGGGGTAGTCGCTGAAGCTTTCTTT.

This clonotype was seen ten or more times. The V and J genes are TRBV7-9 and TRBJ1-6, with D perhaps TRBD1 (6 bases). Trimming removed 4 bases from V and 6 bases from J, with 13 bases in between. The CDR3 has 15 residues. Per germline, CDR1 SEHNR and CDR2 FQNEAQ (reference sequence). The CDR3 here is CASSSPQGINSPLHF. CDR3 DNA: TGTGCCAGCAGCTCCCCACAGGGAATTAATTCACCCCTCCACTTT.